Given below is one TCR beta chain in context. The data were obtained in a study of blood T cell repertoires in COVID-19. At the level of the study: Samples taken during acute and convalescent COVID-19 were collected in the United States, Italy and Spain. T cells, B-cell-depleted T cells, or PBMCs supplied cDNA or gDNA.

All enrollees were about 18 to 95 years old and from fewer than 25 US areas. Methods used by the authors: Counts of nucleated cells, estimated from reference gene primer amplification, were obtained. Repertoires were generated with immunoSEQ multiplex PCR, while TCRdb's copy carries only in-frame clones and drops some. Clone size and V and J calls were adopted from that table, with D and trimming inferred from the DNA. This table has around 220,000 clones, about 91% appearing once. This TCR was recovered from a woman aged 50 to 60 with acute COVID-19. Sequences were obtained from PBMCs or T cells enriched from blood (not recorded which).

The CDR3 DNA reads as TGTGCCAGCAGTTACAGGCCCGGGGGACTTGGGGGAGAGACCCAGTACTTC. Protein: CASSYRPGGLGGETQYF. V is TRBV6-2 or TRBV6-3 and J is TRBJ2-5; possibly TRBD2 for D (6 bases). With 2 bases removed from V and 4 bases from J, the gap between germline ends came to 20 bases. The germline CDR1 and CDR2 sequences are MNHEY and SVGEGT. This CDR3 has 17 residues.